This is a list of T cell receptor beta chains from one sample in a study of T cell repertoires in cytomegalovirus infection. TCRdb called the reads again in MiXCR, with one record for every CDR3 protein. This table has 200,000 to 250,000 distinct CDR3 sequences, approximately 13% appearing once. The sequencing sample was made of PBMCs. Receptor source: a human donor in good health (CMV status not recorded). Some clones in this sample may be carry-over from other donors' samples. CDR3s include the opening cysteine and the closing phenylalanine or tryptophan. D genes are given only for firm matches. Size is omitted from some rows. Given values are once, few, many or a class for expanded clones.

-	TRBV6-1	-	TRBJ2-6	TGTGCCAGCAGTCCCCACGAGCGCAGGTCTGGGGCCAACGTCCTGACTTTC	CASSPHERRSGANVLTF
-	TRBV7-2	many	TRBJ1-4	TGTGCCAGCAGCTTTGCAACTAATGAAAAACTGTTTTTT	CASSFATNEKLFF
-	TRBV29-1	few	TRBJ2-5	TGCAGCGTTTCTACTAATTCAGAGACCCAGTACTTC	CSVSTNSETQYF
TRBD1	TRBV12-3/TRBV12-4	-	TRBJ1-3	TGTGCCAGCAGTCCTAGCCGGACAGGAGCCTTCGGAAACACCATATATTTT	CASSPSRTGAFGNTIYF
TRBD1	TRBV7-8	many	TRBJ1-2	TGTGCCAGCAGCTTAGCCCCGGGACAGCCAAACTATGGCTACACCTTC	CASSLAPGQPNYGYTF
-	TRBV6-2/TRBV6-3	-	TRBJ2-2	TGTGCCGGATGTCCAGGTCCAGCGAACACCGGGGAGCTGTTTTTT	CAGCPGPANTGELFF
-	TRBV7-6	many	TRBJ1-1	TGTGCCAGCAGATATCGGGCCGACACTGAAGCTTTCTTT	CASRYRADTEAFF
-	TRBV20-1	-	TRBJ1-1	TGCAGTGCTAGACGAGGGGTTGGGAACACTGAAGCTTTCTTT	CSARRGVGNTEAFF
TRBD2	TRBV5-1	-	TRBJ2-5	TGCGCCAGCAGCCCCCAAGCGGGGGGGTCAGAGACCCAGTACTTC	CASSPQAGGSETQYF
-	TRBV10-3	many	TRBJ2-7	TGTGCCATCAGTCCCCTTGGAGGGGACGAGCAGTACTTC	CAISPLGGDEQYF
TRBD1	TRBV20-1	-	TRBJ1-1	TGCAGTGCTTCCCGGACAGGGACTGAAGCTTTCTTT	CSASRTGTEAFF
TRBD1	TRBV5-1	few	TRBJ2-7	TGCGCCAGCAGCTGGGGACAGGGGGTATTTAGGAGCGACGAGCAGTACTTC	CASSWGQGVFRSDEQYF
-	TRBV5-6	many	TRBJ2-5	TGTGCCAGCAGCTTGAGAGACGTGCGGGAGACCCAGTACTTC	CASSLRDVRETQYF
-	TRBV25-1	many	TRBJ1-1	TGTGCCACCAGGACGGACGGAAACACTGAAGCTTTCTTT	CATRTDGNTEAFF
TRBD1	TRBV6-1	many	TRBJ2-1	TGTGCCACAGACAGGGAAACCTACAATGAGCAGTTCTTC	CATDRETYNEQFF
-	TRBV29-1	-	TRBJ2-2	TGCAGCGTTGATAGTAGGGGTACCGGGGAGCTGTTTTTT	CSVDSRGTGELFF
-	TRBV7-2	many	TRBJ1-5	TGTGCCAGCAGCTGGAAGGTGGATCAGCCCCAGCATTTT	CASSWKVDQPQHF
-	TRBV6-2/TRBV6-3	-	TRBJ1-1	TGTGCCAGCAGTTACGAAACAGTGTCGACTGAAGCTTTCTTT	CASSYETVSTEAFF
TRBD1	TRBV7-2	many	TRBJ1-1	TGTGCCAGCAGCTTAATACAGGGGGCGACTGAAGCTTTCTTT	CASSLIQGATEAFF
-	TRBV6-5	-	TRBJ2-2	TGTGCCAGCAGTTCCCCTCCCGGGGAGCTGTTTTTT	CASSSPPGELFF
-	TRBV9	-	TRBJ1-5	TGTGCCAGCAGCGAGGGGGAAATTGGGGAAAATCAGCCCCAGCATTTT	CASSEGEIGENQPQHF
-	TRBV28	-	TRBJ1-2	TGTGCCAGCATCGAAGGACAGAAAGGCTACACCTTC	CASIEGQKGYTF
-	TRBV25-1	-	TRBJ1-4	TGTGCCAGCAGACCGCAGGGTCAAAGTGAAAAACTGTTTTTT	CASRPQGQSEKLFF
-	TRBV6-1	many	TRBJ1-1	TGTGCCAGCAGTGGTCCCTTCGGGGGAGGCACTGAAGCTTTCTTT	CASSGPFGGGTEAFF
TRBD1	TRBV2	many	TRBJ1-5	TGTGCCAGCAGTGACGCGAACAGGGGAAGCAATCAGCCCCAGCATTTT	CASSDANRGSNQPQHF
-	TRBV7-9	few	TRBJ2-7	TGTGCCAGCAGCTCCAACAGGGGGGGCTCCTACGAGCAGTACTTC	CASSSNRGGSYEQYF
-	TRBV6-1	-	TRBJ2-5	TGTGCCAGCAGTGCCCGGGGCTTGGAAGAGACCCAGTACTTC	CASSARGLEETQYF
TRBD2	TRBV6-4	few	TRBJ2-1	TGTGCCAGCAGTGCCAGCGGGGTGAACAATGAGCAGTTCTTC	CASSASGVNNEQFF
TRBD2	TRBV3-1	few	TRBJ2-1	TGTGCCAGCAGCCAAGGGACTAGCGGGAGATTCTACAATGAGCAGTTCTTC	CASSQGTSGRFYNEQFF
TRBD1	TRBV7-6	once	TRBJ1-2	TGTGCCAGCAGCTGGCCCACGGGCAGGGGGACTTCTAACTATGGCTACACCTTC	CASSWPTGRGTSNYGYTF
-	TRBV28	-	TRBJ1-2	TGTGCCAGCAGTTTACGGGGTCTATATGGCTACACCTTC	CASSLRGLYGYTF
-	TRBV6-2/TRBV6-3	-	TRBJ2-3	TGTGCCAGCAGTTACTCTGTCCATTCAGATACGCAGTATTTT	CASSYSVHSDTQYF
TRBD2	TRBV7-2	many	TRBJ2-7	TGTGCCAGCAGCGCCTCGGGGGGGAACTCCTACGAGCAGTACTTC	CASSASGGNSYEQYF
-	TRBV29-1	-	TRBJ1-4	TGCAGCGTTTCAGGGGCAACTAATGAAAAACTGTTTTTT	CSVSGATNEKLFF
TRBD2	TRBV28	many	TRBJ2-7	TGTGCCAGCAGAGCTAGCGGGAGCTCCTACGAGCAGTACTTC	CASRASGSSYEQYF
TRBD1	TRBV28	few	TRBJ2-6	TGTGCCAGCAGTACCGGGACAGTCCTCTCTGGGGCCAACGTCCTGACTTTC	CASSTGTVLSGANVLTF
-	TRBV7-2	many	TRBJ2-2	TGTGCCAGCAGCTCAACAGATTCTGCCACCGGGGAGCTGTTTTTT	CASSSTDSATGELFF
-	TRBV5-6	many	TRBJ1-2	TGTGCCAGCAGCTTGTCCCGGACCTATGGCTACACCTTC	CASSLSRTYGYTF
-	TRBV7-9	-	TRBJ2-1	TGTGCCAGCAGCTTAGCGGGCCCCCACAATGAGCAGTTCTTC	CASSLAGPHNEQFF
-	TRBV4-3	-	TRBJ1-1	TGCGCCAGCAGCCATAATTTCGGAGAGAACACTGAAGCTTTCTTT	CASSHNFGENTEAFF
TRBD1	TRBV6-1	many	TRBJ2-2	TGTGCCAGCACCTACAGGGGGCAGGTTGGCGGGGAGCTGTTTTTT	CASTYRGQVGGELFF
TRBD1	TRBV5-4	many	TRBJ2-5	TGTGCCAGCAGCTCGAGAACCGGGACAGGGGGGGAGACCCAGTACTTC	CASSSRTGTGGETQYF
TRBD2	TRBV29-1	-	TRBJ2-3	TGCAGCGTTGGGACTAGCGGGAGCGAGGGAGATACGCAGTATTTT	CSVGTSGSEGDTQYF
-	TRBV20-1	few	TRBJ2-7	TGCAGTGCTCACATGCCCCCTCCTTCCTACGAGCAGTACTTC	CSAHMPPPSYEQYF
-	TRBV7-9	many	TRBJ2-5	TGTGCCAGCAGCTCTCTCCAAGAGACCCAGTACTTC	CASSSLQETQYF
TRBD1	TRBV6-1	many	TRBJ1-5	TGTGCCAGCAGTCGACAGGGAGGGGATCAGCCCCAGCATTTT	CASSRQGGDQPQHF
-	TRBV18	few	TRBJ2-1	TGTGCCAGCTCACCCCAGAGCGGGTACTACAATGAGCAGTTCTTC	CASSPQSGYYNEQFF
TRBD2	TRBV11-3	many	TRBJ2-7	TGTGCCAGCAGTCCCAGCGGGAGCGGATACGAGCAGTACTTC	CASSPSGSGYEQYF
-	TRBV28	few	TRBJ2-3	TGTGCCAGCAGTTCCCCTGGGAGGGAGGGGGGCACAGATACGCAGTATTTT	CASSSPGREGGTDTQYF
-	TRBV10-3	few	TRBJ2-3	TGTGCCATCAGCCGGACTACCAGCGGGTCTAGCACAGATACGCAGTATTTT	CAISRTTSGSSTDTQYF
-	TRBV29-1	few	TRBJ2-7	TGCAGCGTTGTAGGCGCGTTCTACGAGCAGTACTTC	CSVVGAFYEQYF
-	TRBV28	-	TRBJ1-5	TGTGCCAGCAGTGACAGACAGCAATCAAGCAATCAGCCCCAGCATTTT	CASSDRQQSSNQPQHF
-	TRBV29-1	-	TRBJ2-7	TGCAGCGTTGGATCGCACCTTGTAGGCGAGCAGTACTTC	CSVGSHLVGEQYF
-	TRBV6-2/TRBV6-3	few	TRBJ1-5	TGTGCCAGCAGATCCCAGGGATCGAGCAATCAGCCCCAGCATTTT	CASRSQGSSNQPQHF
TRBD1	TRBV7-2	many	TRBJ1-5	TGTGCCAGCAGACAAACCGGGACAGAGAATCAGCCCCAGCATTTT	CASRQTGTENQPQHF
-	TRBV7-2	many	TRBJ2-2	TGTGCCAGCAGCCTTCGATGGAACACCGGGGAGCTGTTTTTT	CASSLRWNTGELFF
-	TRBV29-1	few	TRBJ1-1	TGCAGCGGAAAGAACACTGAAGCTTTCTTT	CSGKNTEAFF
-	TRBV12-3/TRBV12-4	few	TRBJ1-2	TGTGCCAGCAGTTCCCGACAAACAACTGGGTATGGCTACACCTTC	CASSSRQTTGYGYTF
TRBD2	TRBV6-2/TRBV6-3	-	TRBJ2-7	TGTGCCAGTACCCACCCTAGCGGATCCTACGAGCAGTACTTC	CASTHPSGSYEQYF